One sample yielded the 14 T cell receptor beta chains listed below, sequenced in a study of cytomegalovirus exposure and HLA in healthy donors. Libraries were prepared by immunoSEQ multiplex PCR; TCRdb keeps only in-frame clonotypes and omits some of them. The data contain roughly 150,000 clones, more than 85% of them singletons. The sample was PBMCs. The receptors derive from a man aged 18 to 29 in good health and CMV-seropositive.

The rearrangement uses TRBV6-1 and TRBJ2-2; possible D gene TRBD2, 6 bases. The CDR3 covers 15 residues. CDR1 and CDR2 from the germline V gene are MNHNS and SASEGT. Trimming took off 5 bases at V and 4 bases at J, with 14 bases between the two ends. This chain's CDR3 is CASSLLGLSTGELFF. The CDR3 bases are TGTGCCAGCAGTCTCCTGGGACTGAGCACCGGGGAGCTGTTTTTT.

In its sample, this clone was seen once. The V call is TRBV9, the J call TRBJ2-2; 11 nucleotides agree with TRBD1. The V gene end was trimmed by 1 base and the J gene end by 3 bases; junction bases not matched to a gene: 5. The germline V gene encodes CDR1 SGDLS and CDR2 YYNGEE. The CDR3 loop spans 17 amino acids. The chain's CDR3 is CASSVNAGQGDTGELFF. CDR3 nucleotides: TGTGCCAGCAGCGTAAATGCGGGACAGGGGGACACCGGGGAGCTGTTTTTT.

The table lists this clone with a count of one. The V gene is TRBV7-2, the J gene TRBJ2-1; 7 bases line up with TRBD2. V shed 5 bases, J shed 0 bases, and the junction held 7 bases outside the gene matches. Looked up from germline, CDR1 is SGHTA and CDR2 is FQGNSA. CDR3 length: 16 residues. CDR3 in amino acids: CASSLWGGSSYNEQFF. In DNA, the CDR3 is TGTGCCAGCAGCCTGTGGGGCGGGAGCTCCTACAATGAGCAGTTCTTC. Drawing the rest from reference TRBV7-2 and TRBJ2-1, the complete variable domain is GAGVSQSPSNKVTEKGKDVELRCDPISGHTALYWYRQSLGQGLEFLIYFQGNSAPDKSGLPSDRFSAERTGGSVSTLTIQRTQQEDSAVYLCASSLWGGSSYNEQFFGPGTRLTVL.

This clone was observed a single time. This chain joins TRBV7-9 and TRBJ2-3; D is undetermined. Trimming left V 5 bases short and J 6 bases short, with 6 bases between. The CDR3 loop spans 11 amino acids. From germline, CDR1 is SEHNR and CDR2 FQNEAQ (reference sequence). The CDR3 nucleotides read TGTGCCAGCAGCGAACTGGATACGCAGTATTTT. It codes for CASSELDTQYF.

The V gene is TRBV5-1, the J gene TRBJ2-1; 8 nucleotides match TRBD2. The CDR3 is 15 residues long. V shed 4 bases and J 7 bases; nucleotides not matched to a gene: 10. Germline CDR1 reads SGHRS; CDR2 reads YFSETQ. CDR3 bases: TGCGCCAGCAGCCACGGACTAGCTTCGGTTAATGAGCAGTTCTTC. Amino acids: CASSHGLASVNEQFF.

The V gene is TRBV30, the J gene TRBJ2-7; D gene unclear. The germline V gene encodes CDR1 GTSNPN and CDR2 SVGIG (reference sequence). This CDR3 is 11 amino acids long. V was clipped by 1 base and J by 5 bases, with 6 bases between them. CDR3 in amino acids: CAWSAVNEQYF. The CDR3 DNA is TGTGCCTGGAGTGCAGTTAACGAGCAGTACTTC.

The rearrangement joins TRBV18 to TRBJ2-7; D possibly corresponds to TRBD1 (6 bases). Germline V gene data show CDR1 as KGHSH and CDR2 as LQKENI. CDR3 size: 16 residues. With 2 bases removed from V and 9 bases from J, the gap between germline ends came to 23 bases. Here the CDR3 reads CASSPNFRDILVAQYF. The CDR3 region has the DNA TGTGCCAGCTCACCAAATTTCCGGGACATCCTTGTGGCGCAGTACTTC.

The rearrangement links TRBV19 to TRBJ2-2; unclear D gene. The CDR3 consists of 13 residues. Looked up from germline, CDR1 is LNHDA and CDR2 is SQIVND (reference sequence). Trimming removed 4 bases from V and 1 base from J, with 4 bases in between. CDR3 sequence reads: CASSTQNTGELFF. Here the CDR3 DNA reads TGTGCCAGTAGTACCCAGAACACCGGGGAGCTGTTTTTT.

The chain joins TRBV12-5 to TRBJ1-3; D ambiguous. The germline gives CDR1 LGHNT, CDR2 FRNRAP. V was shortened by 1 base and J by 3 bases, with 13 bases between the two germline ends. The CDR3 loop spans 16 amino acids. CDR3 in amino acids: CASGLAQDLLGNTIYF. For the CDR3, the DNA is TGTGCTAGTGGTTTGGCCCAGGACTTACTTGGAAACACCATATATTTT.

The chain is built from TRBV30 and TRBJ2-7; 9 nucleotides line up with TRBD1. The V segment lost 3 bases and the J segment 2 bases; nucleotides outside the gene matches: 17. The CDR3 is 18 amino acids. Germline CDR1 reads GTSNPN; CDR2 reads SVGIG (reference sequence). The CDR3 nucleotides are TGTGCCTGGAGGGACGGGACAGGGTTCCGGTCAGATCCCTACGAGCAGTACTTC. Its protein is CAWRDGTGFRSDPYEQYF. Supplemented by reference TRBV30 and TRBJ2-7, the full variable domain reads SQTIHQWPATLVQPVGSPLSLECTVEGTSNPNLYWYRQAAGRGLQLLFYSVGIGQISSEVPQNLSASRPQDRQFILSSKKLLLSDSGFYLCAWRDGTGFRSDPYEQYFGPGTRLTVT.

The chain couples TRBV6-1 to TRBJ1-1; 7 bases fit TRBD1. The CDR3 spans 12 residues. The germline V gene encodes CDR1 MNHNS and CDR2 SASEGT. The trim removed 5 bases at V and 8 bases at J, leaving 5 bases unmatched. CDR3: CASSMGTVEAFF. The CDR3 bases are TGTGCCAGCAGTATGGGGACAGTAGAAGCTTTCTTT.

The chain couples TRBV2 to TRBJ1-1, with D hard to call. V dropped 4 bases and J dropped 4 bases, with 7 bases sitting between them. The germline V gene has CDR1 SNHLY and CDR2 FYNNEI. The CDR3 covers 12 residues. The CDR3 sequence: CASSVAGTEAFF. The CDR3 bases are TGTGCCAGCAGTGTTGCGGGCACTGAAGCTTTCTTT.

This clone was detected only a few times. V usage is TRBV7-6 and J usage is TRBJ2-2, with D unresolved. This CDR3 has 13 residues. Trimming shortened V by 2 bases and J by 6 bases, and 7 bases separated the two germline ends. Germline loops: CDR1 SGHVS, CDR2 FNYEAQ. The CDR3 region has the DNA TGTGCCAGCAGCTTATTTAGCCCCGGGGAGCTGTTTTTT. It is translated as CASSLFSPGELFF.

The V call is TRBV30, the J call TRBJ1-4; TRBD1 agrees at 8 bases. The junction had 9 bases not matched to a gene; V was cut back by 2 bases and J by 4 bases. Per germline, CDR1 GTSNPN and CDR2 SVGIG (reference sequence). CDR3 size: 16 residues. CDR3 protein: CAWSLNRGMDNEKLFF. DNA of the CDR3: TGTGCCTGGAGTTTGAACAGGGGGATGGATAATGAAAAACTGTTTTTT.